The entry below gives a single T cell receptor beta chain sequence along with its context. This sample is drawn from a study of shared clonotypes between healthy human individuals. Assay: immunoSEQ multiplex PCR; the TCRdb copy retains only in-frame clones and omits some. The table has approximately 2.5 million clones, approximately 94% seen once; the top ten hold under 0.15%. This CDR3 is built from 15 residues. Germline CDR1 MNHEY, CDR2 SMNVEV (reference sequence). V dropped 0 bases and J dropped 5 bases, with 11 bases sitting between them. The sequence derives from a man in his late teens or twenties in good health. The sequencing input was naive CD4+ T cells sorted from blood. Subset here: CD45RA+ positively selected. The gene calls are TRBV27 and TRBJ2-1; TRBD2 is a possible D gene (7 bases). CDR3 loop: CASSLSLGGHNEQFF. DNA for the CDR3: TGTGCCAGCAGTTTATCGTTGGGGGGGCACAATGAGCAGTTCTTC.